This T cell receptor (beta chain) stems from a study of T cells in Graves' hyperthyroidism and ophthalmopathy. This clonotype was detected ten times or more. Its antigen remains unidentified. Amplified TCR beta CDR3 regions derived from RNA transcripts. The HTBI primer set was used in a first-round RT-PCR of the TCR CDR3. MiXCR, applied by TCRdb to the multiplex PCR reads, yields one record per CDR3 protein. The table lists hundreds of thousands of distinct CDR3 sequences, around 15% of them singletons, with roughly 14% in the top ten. Germline trimming cut 6 bases from V and 9 bases from J; bases unmatched to any gene: 6. Germline CDR1 KGHSH, CDR2 LQKENI. CDR3 size: 14 residues. For Graves' hyperthyroidism to be stable, ophthalmopathy could not progress within 18 months. Clinical symptoms, serum thyroxine, TRAb, thyroid ultrasound and orbital computed tomography informed diagnoses. Notes on the study in general: Stable hyperthyroidism was told apart from ophthalmopathy by a model built on 13 V-J features.

This chain uses TRBV18 with TRBJ2-1; 12 bases map to TRBD1. The sequence derives from a woman in her 40s with Graves' hyperthyroidism. What was sequenced was blood. This CDR3 reads CASSWDRGLSEQFF. The CDR3 DNA is TGTGCCAGCTCCTGGGACAGGGGGCTGAGTGAGCAGTTCTTC.